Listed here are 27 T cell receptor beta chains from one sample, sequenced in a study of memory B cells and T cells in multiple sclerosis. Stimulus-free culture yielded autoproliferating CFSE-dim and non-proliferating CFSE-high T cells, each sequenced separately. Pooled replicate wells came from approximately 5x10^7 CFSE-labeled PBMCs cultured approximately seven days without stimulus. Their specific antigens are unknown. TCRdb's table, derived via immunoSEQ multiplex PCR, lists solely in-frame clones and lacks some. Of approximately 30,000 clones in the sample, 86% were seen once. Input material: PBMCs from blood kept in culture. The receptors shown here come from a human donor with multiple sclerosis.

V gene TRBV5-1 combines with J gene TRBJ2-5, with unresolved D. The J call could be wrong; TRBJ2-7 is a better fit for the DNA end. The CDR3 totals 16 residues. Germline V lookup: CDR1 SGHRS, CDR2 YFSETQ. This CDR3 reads CASSLEPELTTYEQYF. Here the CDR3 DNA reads TGCGCCAGCAGCTTGGAACCAGAATTAACAACCTACGAGCAGTACTTC.

The DNA for the CDR3 is TGTGCCAGCAGCCAAGATCAGGGACTAGCGGTTTACGAGCAGTACTTC. It translates to CASSQDQGLAVYEQYF. The chain employs TRBV4-2 and TRBJ2-7; 11 bases are shared with TRBD2. V lost 0 bases and J lost 4; bases outside the gene matches: 5. This CDR3 spans 16 amino acids. Germline V gives CDR1 LGHNA, CDR2 YNFKEQ.

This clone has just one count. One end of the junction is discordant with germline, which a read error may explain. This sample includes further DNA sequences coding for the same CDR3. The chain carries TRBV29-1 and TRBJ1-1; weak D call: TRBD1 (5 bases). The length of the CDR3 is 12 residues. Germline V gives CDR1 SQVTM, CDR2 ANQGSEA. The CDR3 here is CSALGGGAEAFF. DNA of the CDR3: TGTAGCGCCCTGGGGGGAGGCGCTGAAGCTTTCTTT.

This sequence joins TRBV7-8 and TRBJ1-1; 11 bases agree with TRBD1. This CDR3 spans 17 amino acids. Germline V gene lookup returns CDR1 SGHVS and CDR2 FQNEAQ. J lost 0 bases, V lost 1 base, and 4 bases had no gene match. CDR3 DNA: TGTGCCAGCAGCTTAGAGGACAGGGGGCCGGTGAACACTGAAGCTTTCTTT. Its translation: CASSLEDRGPVNTEAFF.

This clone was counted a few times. The CDR3 is CASSTPGQGHEKLFF. CDR3 coding DNA: TGTGCCAGTAGTACCCCGGGACAGGGACATGAAAAACTGTTTTTT. This chain connects TRBV19 to TRBJ1-4, with 9 nucleotides matching TRBD1. Germline CDR1 is LNHDA and CDR2 is SQIVND (reference sequence). The CDR3 extends over 15 amino acids. V lost 4 bases to trimming and J lost 6 bases; unmatched junction nucleotides: 6.

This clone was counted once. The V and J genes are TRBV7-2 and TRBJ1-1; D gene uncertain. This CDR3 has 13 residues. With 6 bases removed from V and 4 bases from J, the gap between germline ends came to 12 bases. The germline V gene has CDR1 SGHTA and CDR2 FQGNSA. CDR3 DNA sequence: TGTGCCAGCAGGACGGGGTGGGCCACTGAAGCTTTCTTT. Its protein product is CASRTGWATEAFF.

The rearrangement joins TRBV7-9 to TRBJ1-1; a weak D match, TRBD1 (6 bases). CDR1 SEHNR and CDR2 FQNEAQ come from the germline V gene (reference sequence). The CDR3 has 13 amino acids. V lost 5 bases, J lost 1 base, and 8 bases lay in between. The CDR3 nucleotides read TGTGCCAGCAGCCCACAGGGGAACACTGAAGCTTTCTTT. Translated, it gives CASSPQGNTEAFF.

As DNA, the CDR3 is TGTGCCAGCAGTCCCGGGACAGACTACGAGCAGTACTTC. Translated, it gives CASSPGTDYEQYF. This sequence joins TRBV6-5 and TRBJ2-7; 7 bases are a match to TRBD1. The CDR3 is 13 amino acids. V lost 5 bases to trimming and J lost 3 bases; unmatched junction nucleotides: 4. CDR1 and CDR2 from the germline V gene are MNHEY and SVGAGI.

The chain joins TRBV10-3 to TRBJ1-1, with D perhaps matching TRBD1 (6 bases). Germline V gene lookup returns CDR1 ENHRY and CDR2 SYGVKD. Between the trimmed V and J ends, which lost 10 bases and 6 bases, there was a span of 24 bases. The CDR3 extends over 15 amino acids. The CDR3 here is CATSPSAQGRSEAFF. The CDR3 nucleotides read TGTGCCACCAGCCCGTCCGCACAGGGCCGGTCTGAAGCTTTCTTT.

This CDR3 reads CASSPSGDITGELFF. DNA for the CDR3: TGTGCCAGCAGTCCTAGCGGGGATATCACCGGGGAGCTGTTTTTT. V is TRBV28 and J is TRBJ2-2; 9 bases align to TRBD2. Trimming cost V 5 bases and J 4 bases; bases outside gene matches: 5. The CDR3 is 15 amino acids. Per the germline V gene, CDR1 is MDHEN and CDR2 is SYDVKM.

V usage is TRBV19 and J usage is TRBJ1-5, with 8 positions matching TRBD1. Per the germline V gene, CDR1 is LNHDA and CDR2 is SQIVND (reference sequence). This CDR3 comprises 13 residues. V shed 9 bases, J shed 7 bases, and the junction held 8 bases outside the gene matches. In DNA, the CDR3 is TGTGCCAGCCAATTACAGGGGGACCAGCCCCAGCATTTT. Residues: CASQLQGDQPQHF.

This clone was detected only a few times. CDR3 DNA: TGTGCCAGCAGCCAAGGATCCAGCGGGGGGGGTACGCAGTATTTT. It codes for CASSQGSSGGGTQYF. The rearrangement uses TRBV4-2 and TRBJ2-3, with TRBD2 matching 10 bases. Germline values: CDR1 LGHNA, CDR2 YNFKEQ. V lost 1 base, J lost 8 bases, and 6 bases stayed unmatched. The CDR3 consists of 15 residues.

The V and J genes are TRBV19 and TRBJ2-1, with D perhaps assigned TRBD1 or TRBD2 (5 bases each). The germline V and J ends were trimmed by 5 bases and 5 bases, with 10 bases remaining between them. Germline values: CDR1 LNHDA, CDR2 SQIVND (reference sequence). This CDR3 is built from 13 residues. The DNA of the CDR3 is TGTGCCAGTAGTTCGGGACGAAACAATGAGCAGTTCTTC. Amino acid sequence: CASSSGRNNEQFF.

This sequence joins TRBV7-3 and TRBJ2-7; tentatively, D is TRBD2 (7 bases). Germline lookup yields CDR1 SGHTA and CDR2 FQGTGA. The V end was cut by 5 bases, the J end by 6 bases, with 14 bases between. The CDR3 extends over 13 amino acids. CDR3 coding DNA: TGTGCCAGCAGCCTAGGGGGGGGCGGCGAGCAGTACTTC. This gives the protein CASSLGGGGEQYF.

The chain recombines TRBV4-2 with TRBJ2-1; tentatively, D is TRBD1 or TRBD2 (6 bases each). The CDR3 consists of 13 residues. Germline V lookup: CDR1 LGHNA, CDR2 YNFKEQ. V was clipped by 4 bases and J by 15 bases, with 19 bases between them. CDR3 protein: CASSPRLWGARFF. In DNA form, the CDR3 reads TGTGCCAGCAGCCCACGACTCTGGGGGGCCCGGTTCTTC.

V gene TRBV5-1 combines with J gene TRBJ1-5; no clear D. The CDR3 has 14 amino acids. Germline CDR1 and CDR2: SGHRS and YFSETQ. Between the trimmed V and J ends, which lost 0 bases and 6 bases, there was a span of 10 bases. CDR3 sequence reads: CASSLDPGGQPQHF. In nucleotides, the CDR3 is TGCGCCAGCAGCTTGGATCCGGGAGGTCAGCCCCAGCATTTT.

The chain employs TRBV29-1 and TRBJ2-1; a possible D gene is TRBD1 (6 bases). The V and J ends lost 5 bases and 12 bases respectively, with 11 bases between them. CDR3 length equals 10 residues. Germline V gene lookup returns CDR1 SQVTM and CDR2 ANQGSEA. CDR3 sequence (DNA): TGCAGCGTTCGGACAGCTGGGCAGTTCTTC. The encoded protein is CSVRTAGQFF.

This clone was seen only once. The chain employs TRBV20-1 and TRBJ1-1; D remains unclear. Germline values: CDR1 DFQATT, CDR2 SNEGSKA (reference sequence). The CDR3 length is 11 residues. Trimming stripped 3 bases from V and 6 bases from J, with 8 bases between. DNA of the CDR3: TGCAGTGCTAGGGGCGTGGCTGAAGCTTTCTTT. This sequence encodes CSARGVAEAFF.

Here the CDR3 DNA reads TGTGCCAGCAGTTTATCCGTGGAGCTCGCTAACTATGGCTACACCTTC. The encoded protein is CASSLSVELANYGYTF. The chain employs TRBV27 and TRBJ1-2; D uncertain. The CDR3 sequence is 16 residues long. Deletions cut 0 bases from V and 0 bases from J, with 11 bases between. The germline V gene encodes CDR1 MNHEY and CDR2 SMNVEV (reference sequence).

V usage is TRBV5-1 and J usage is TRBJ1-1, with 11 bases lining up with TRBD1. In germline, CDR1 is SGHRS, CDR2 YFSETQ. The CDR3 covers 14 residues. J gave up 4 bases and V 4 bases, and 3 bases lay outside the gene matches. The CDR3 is CASSGGTGGTEAFF. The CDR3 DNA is TGCGCCAGCAGCGGAGGGACAGGGGGCACTGAAGCTTTCTTT.

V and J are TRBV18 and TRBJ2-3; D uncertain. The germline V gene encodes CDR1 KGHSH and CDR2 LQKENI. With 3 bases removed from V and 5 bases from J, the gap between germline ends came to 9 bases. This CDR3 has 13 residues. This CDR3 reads CASSPSLVDTQYF. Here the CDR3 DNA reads TGTGCCAGCTCACCTTCGCTTGTAGATACGCAGTATTTT.

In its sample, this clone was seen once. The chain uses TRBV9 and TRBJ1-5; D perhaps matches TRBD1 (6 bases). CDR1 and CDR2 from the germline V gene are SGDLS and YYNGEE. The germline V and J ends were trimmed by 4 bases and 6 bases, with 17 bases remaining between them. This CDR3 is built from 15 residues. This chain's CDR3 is CASSTLGQKGQPQHF. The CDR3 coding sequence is TGTGCCAGCAGCACCCTCGGACAGAAGGGTCAGCCCCAGCATTTT. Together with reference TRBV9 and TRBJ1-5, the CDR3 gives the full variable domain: DSGVTQTPKHLITATGQRVTLRCSPRSGDLSVYWYQQSLDQGLQFLIQYYNGEERAKGNILERFSAQQFPDLHSELNLSSLELGDSALYFCASSTLGQKGQPQHFGDGTRLSIL.

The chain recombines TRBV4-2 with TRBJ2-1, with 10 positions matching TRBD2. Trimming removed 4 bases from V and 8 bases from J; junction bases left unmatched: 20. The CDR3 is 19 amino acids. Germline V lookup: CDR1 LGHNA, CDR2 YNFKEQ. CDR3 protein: CASSLTNRHSSGRSYEQFF. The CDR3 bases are TGTGCCAGCAGCCTCACGAACCGCCATTCTAGCGGGAGAAGCTATGAGCAGTTCTTC.

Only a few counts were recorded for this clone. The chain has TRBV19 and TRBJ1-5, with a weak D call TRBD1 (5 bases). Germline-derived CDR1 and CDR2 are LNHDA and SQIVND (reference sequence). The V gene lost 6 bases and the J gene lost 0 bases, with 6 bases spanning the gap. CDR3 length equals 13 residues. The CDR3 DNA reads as TGTGCCAGTAGCAGGGATAGCAATCAGCCCCAGCATTTT. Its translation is CASSRDSNQPQHF.

This CDR3 reads CASSRAHSNQPQHF. As DNA, the CDR3 is TGTGCCAGCAGCCGAGCGCATAGCAATCAGCCCCAGCATTTT. The chain uses TRBV6-1 and TRBJ1-5; D is undetermined. This CDR3 has 14 residues. Germline lookup yields CDR1 MNHNS and CDR2 SASEGT. V dropped 6 bases and J dropped 0 bases, with 9 bases sitting between them.

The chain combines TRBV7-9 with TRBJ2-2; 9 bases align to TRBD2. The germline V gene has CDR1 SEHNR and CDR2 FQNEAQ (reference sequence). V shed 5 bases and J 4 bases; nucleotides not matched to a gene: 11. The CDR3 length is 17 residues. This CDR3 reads CASSLYLAGAITGELFF. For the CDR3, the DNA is TGTGCCAGCAGCCTCTATTTAGCGGGGGCCATCACCGGGGAGCTGTTTTTT.

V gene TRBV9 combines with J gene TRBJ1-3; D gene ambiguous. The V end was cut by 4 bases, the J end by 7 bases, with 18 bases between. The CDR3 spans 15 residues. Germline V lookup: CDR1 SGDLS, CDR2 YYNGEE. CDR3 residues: CASSPRASPGNTIYF. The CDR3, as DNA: TGTGCCAGCAGCCCCCGGGCTTCGCCGGGTAACACCATATATTTT. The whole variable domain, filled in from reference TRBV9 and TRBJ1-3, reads DSGVTQTPKHLITATGQRVTLRCSPRSGDLSVYWYQQSLDQGLQFLIQYYNGEERAKGNILERFSAQQFPDLHSELNLSSLELGDSALYFCASSPRASPGNTIYFGEGSWLTVV.